The next 9 T cell receptor beta chains were all read from a single sample in a study of PD-1 blockade in classical Hodgkin lymphoma. Assay used: immunoSEQ multiplex PCR; TCRdb lists only in-frame clones, some missing. This sample has some 8,400 clones, with roughly 80% found just once. The sample's time point: cycle 4 day 1 (C4D1), after six to seven weeks of nivolumab. Each patient relapsed following autologous stem cell transplantation, and prior brentuximab vedotin exposure differed. Thawed PBMCs were the source of CD8+ T cells, obtained through magnetic negative selection. Here the sequenced sample was CD8+ T cells from blood, taken before the fourth cycle of nivolumab. All receptors come from a human donor with classical Hodgkin lymphoma.

V gene TRBV20-1 combines with J gene TRBJ2-1, with 7 bases that match TRBD2. The trim removed 5 bases at V and 12 bases at J, leaving 4 bases unmatched. Germline values: CDR1 DFQATT, CDR2 SNEGSKA (reference sequence). The CDR3 loop spans 10 amino acids. CDR3 nucleotide sequence: TGCAGTGCTGGGGGGGGTACGCAGTTCTTC. Protein: CSAGGGTQFF.

This clone was detected only once. V and J are TRBV2 and TRBJ2-7; TRBD1 agrees at 8 bases. CDR3 length equals 13 residues. V gave up 10 bases and J gave up 3 bases; unmatched junction bases: 8. The germline V gene has CDR1 SNHLY and CDR2 FYNNEI. The CDR3 reads CATADRGSYEQYF. CDR3 sequence (DNA): TGTGCCACCGCAGACAGGGGCAGCTACGAGCAGTACTTC.

The genes are TRBV28 and TRBJ2-5, with TRBD1 as a possible D gene (6 bases). The CDR3 length is 17 residues. V lost 5 bases to trimming and J lost 0 bases, with 19 bases between them. Germline V gene lookup returns CDR1 MDHEN and CDR2 SYDVKM. CDR3 coding DNA: TGTGCCAGCAGTCCTACGCCAGGGGCCGTGGACCAAGAGACCCAGTACTTC. Its protein is CASSPTPGAVDQETQYF.

The gene calls are TRBV5-1 and TRBJ1-1; 8 bases map to TRBD1. The V segment lost 6 bases and the J segment 6 bases; nucleotides outside the gene matches: 7. The V gene's germline CDR1 is SGHRS and CDR2 YFSETQ. The CDR3 spans 13 residues. The CDR3 spells CASKTDRVAEAFF. CDR3 bases: TGCGCCAGCAAGACGGACAGGGTGGCTGAAGCTTTCTTT.

The V call is TRBV6-1, the J call TRBJ2-7; D possibly corresponds to TRBD2 (5 bases). This CDR3 comprises 14 residues. Germline CDR1 MNHNS, CDR2 SASEGT. The germline V and J ends were trimmed by 0 bases and 5 bases, with 11 bases remaining between them. CDR3 loop: CASSEARDDDEQYF. Written as DNA, the CDR3 is TGTGCCAGCAGTGAAGCTCGGGATGACGACGAGCAGTACTTC.

The table lists this clone with a few counts. The gene calls are TRBV6-5 and TRBJ1-6; D is unresolved. Germline loops: CDR1 MNHEY, CDR2 SVGAGI. Trimming stripped 2 bases from V and 8 bases from J, with 7 bases between. The CDR3 is made up of 13 amino acids. The CDR3 region has the DNA TGTGCCAGCAGTTACGGGGATCATTCACCCCTCCACTTT. Protein sequence: CASSYGDHSPLHF.

The chain joins TRBV5-8 to TRBJ1-1; TRBD1 is a possible D gene (5 bases). There are 14 residues in the CDR3. Per the germline V gene, CDR1 is SGHTS and CDR2 is YDEGEE. Trimming left V 3 bases short and J 1 base short, with 10 bases between. CDR3 in DNA: TGTGCCAGCAGCTGGGACGGGCCGAACACTGAAGCTTTCTTT. Residues: CASSWDGPNTEAFF.

This clone appeared a few times. The chain combines TRBV5-5 with TRBJ1-2; D is unresolved. The CDR3 totals 12 residues. Germline loops: CDR1 SGHKS, CDR2 YYEKEE (reference sequence). Trimming pared 0 bases from V and 6 bases from J, leaving 6 bases between. The CDR3, as DNA: TGTGCCAGCAGCTTGGAACTCCATGGCTACACCTTC. Its translation: CASSLELHGYTF.

The gene calls are TRBV6-1 and TRBJ1-5; 7 nucleotides match TRBD1. The CDR3 length is 15 residues. V was clipped by 7 bases and J by 4 bases; unmatched bases: 10. Germline loops: CDR1 MNHNS, CDR2 SASEGT. The CDR3 protein is CASNGRQGVNQPQHF. In DNA, the CDR3 is TGTGCCAGCAACGGGAGACAGGGCGTAAATCAGCCCCAGCATTTT.